This record looks at one T cell receptor (beta chain) sequence and its context. Antigen specificity is unknown. Constant-segment primers served in 5'RACE that generated TCR alpha and TCR beta cDNA libraries bearing sample barcodes and UMIs. One entry per CDR3 protein results from TCRdb running MiXCR on the 5' RACE reads. This table has 470,000 or so distinct CDR3 sequences, 18% appearing once. This entry comes from a study of T-cell memory formation after mild COVID-19. Study results and caveats: Mainly CM and EM harbored the contracting CD4+ clones; mainly EMRA harbored the CD8+ ones.

The CDR3 has 14 residues. The V end lost 4 bases, the J end lost 8 bases, and 17 bases lay between the germline ends. Germline V lookup: CDR1 SGHTA, CDR2 FQGNSA. The sample comprised PBMCs or a T cell subset sorted from them (not recorded which). This chain joins TRBV7-2 and TRBJ1-2; D might be TRBD1 (6 bases). The source of this sequence is a man aged 18-30 years who had mild COVID-19 (a few samples of this study predate the infection). Cell type and time point are not known. The CDR3, as DNA: TGTGCCAGCAGCTCGCTACAGGGATCAGAGGGCTACACCTTC. Its translation is CASSSLQGSEGYTF.